Below are 32 T cell receptor beta chains sequenced from a single sample in a study of blood T cells in healthy people across ages. Through a sample-barcoded 5' primer and a J-beta primer mix, a second PCR was run for 7 to 11 cycles. TCRdb used MiXCR to reprocess the 5' RACE reads, holding one entry per CDR3 protein. The profile shows hundreds of thousands of distinct CDR3 sequences, approximately 52% of them singletons. Material for sequencing was blood. The origin of the receptors is a woman at least 80 years old in good health.

The DNA of the CDR3 is TGCGCCAGCAGCTTGTCCATCTGGGAGCGGGGGGCCCCTAGCACAGATACGCAGTATTTT. It codes for CASSLSIWERGAPSTDTQYF. The chain is built from TRBV5-1 and TRBJ2-3, with 9 positions matching TRBD2. Germline loops: CDR1 SGHRS, CDR2 YFSETQ. V dropped 1 base and J dropped 0; count of bases not matched to a gene: 15. CDR3 size: 20 residues.

This clonotype has more than one count but fewer than ten. The rearrangement links TRBV3-1 to TRBJ2-3, with a possible D match to TRBD2 (5 bases). The germline V gene has CDR1 LGHDT and CDR2 YNNKEL (reference sequence). The CDR3 runs 14 residues. V was shortened by 5 bases and J by 4 bases, with 13 bases between the two germline ends. For the CDR3, the DNA is TGTGCCAGCAGCACCGGACTCCCACCAGATACGCAGTATTTT. Protein product: CASSTGLPPDTQYF.

This clonotype occurred many times. The CDR3 nucleotides read TGTGCCAGCAGTTCATCCCCGGGACAGGGGGACAATGAGCAGTTCTTC. It yields the protein CASSSSPGQGDNEQFF. V gene TRBV27 combines with J gene TRBJ2-1, with 11 bases fitting TRBD1. The V gene's germline CDR1 is MNHEY and CDR2 SMNVEV (reference sequence). With 4 bases clipped from V and 5 bases from J, the junction kept 7 bases outside the gene matches. The CDR3 is made up of 16 amino acids.

The J gene is TRBJ2-1, the V gene TRBV12-3 or TRBV12-4; 8 bases align to TRBD2. TRBJ2-7 explains the end of the DNA better; the J call may be wrong. The CDR3 runs to 14 residues. CDR3 sequence: CASSSSGSVNEQYF. The CDR3 nucleotides are TGTGCCAGCAGTTCCAGCGGGAGTGTAAATGAGCAGTACTTC.

There are many counts of this clonotype. The chain combines TRBV9 with TRBJ1-2; TRBD1 might be the D (6 bases). Germline loops: CDR1 SGDLS, CDR2 YYNGEE. Trimming took off 2 bases at V and 1 base at J, with 9 bases between the two ends. The CDR3 has 14 amino acids. The CDR3 DNA reads TGTGCCAGCAGCGTGACAGGCAGTAACTATGGCTACACCTTC. Encoded protein: CASSVTGSNYGYTF.

For the CDR3, the DNA is TGTGCCAGCAGCCGCTCGGTCTCGGGGGCGTACGAGCAGTACTTC. Residues: CASSRSVSGAYEQYF. This chain connects TRBV11-2 to TRBJ2-7; D assignment may be TRBD1 or TRBD2 (6 bases each). Germline assignment: CDR1 SGHAT and CDR2 FQNNGV. This CDR3 spans 15 amino acids. Between the trimmed V and J ends, which lost 5 bases and 4 bases, there was a span of 18 bases.

The chain links TRBV29-1 to TRBJ2-4; D perhaps matches TRBD1 (6 bases). Germline V gene sequence: CDR1 SQVTM, CDR2 ANQGSEA. This CDR3 is 15 amino acids long. Trimming cost V 8 bases and J 2 bases, with 19 bases left between them. This CDR3 reads CSTGQPSLTKNIQYF. CDR3 DNA sequence: TGCAGCACCGGACAGCCGAGCTTGACCAAAAACATTCAGTACTTC.

A few counts support this clonotype. The chain has TRBV20-1 and TRBJ2-1, with TRBD2 matching over 10 bases. Germline trimming cut 1 base from V and 4 bases from J; bases unmatched to any gene: 16. The CDR3 is made up of 19 amino acids. Per germline, CDR1 DFQATT and CDR2 SNEGSKA (reference sequence). DNA of the CDR3: TGCAGTGCTAGAGTGGCTAGCGGGAGTAAACGACCTAGGTACAATGAGCAGTTCTTC. Its translation is CSARVASGSKRPRYNEQFF.

Concerning this clonotype: A much bigger clone sits one base away, suggesting this may be a read error. V is TRBV20-1 and J is TRBJ2-1; D remains unclear. The germline V and J ends were trimmed by 1 base and 7 bases, with 14 bases remaining between them. CDR1 and CDR2 (germline): DFQATT, SNEGSKA (reference sequence). The CDR3 is made up of 14 amino acids. CDR3 in DNA: TGCAGTGCTAGAGGCCAAAGGCGCAGGAATGAGCAGTTCTTC. Amino acid sequence: CSARGQRRRNEQFF.

V is TRBV7-2 and J is TRBJ2-5, with D uncertain. V was trimmed by 0 bases and J by 5 bases, leaving 13 bases between them. The germline V gene encodes CDR1 SGHTA and CDR2 FQGNSA. CDR3 size: 15 residues. The CDR3 region has the DNA TGTGCCAGCAGCTTAGCGAAGGCGCCGCGGGAGACCCAGTACTTC. Encoded protein: CASSLAKAPRETQYF.

V is TRBV5-1 and J is TRBJ2-7; D may be TRBD1 (6 bases). The CDR3 spans 14 residues. CDR1 and CDR2 (germline): SGHRS, YFSETQ. Trimming stripped 3 bases from V and 4 bases from J, with 14 bases between. The CDR3 loop is CASSSGQNRYEQYF. The CDR3 bases are TGCGCCAGCAGCTCCGGACAGAATCGGTACGAGCAGTACTTC.

This clonotype was picked up many times. The chain is built from TRBV2 and TRBJ2-5; 7 bases map to TRBD1. This CDR3 region has 13 residues. V lost 8 bases to trimming and J lost 1 base; unmatched junction nucleotides: 4. The germline V gene has CDR1 SNHLY and CDR2 FYNNEI. The DNA of the CDR3 is TGTGCCAGCGGCCGGGACAGCCAAGAGACCCAGTACTTC. This gives the protein CASGRDSQETQYF. The full variable domain, in which reference TRBV2 and TRBJ2-5 provide the parts outside the CDR3, is EPEVTQTPSHQVTQMGQEVILRCVPISNHLYFYWYRQILGQKVEFLVSFYNNEISEKSEIFDDQFSVERPDGSNFTLKIRSTKLEDSAMYFCASGRDSQETQYFGPGTRLLVL.

This chain's CDR3 is CSVADSSSYEQYF. The CDR3 DNA reads TGCAGCGTCGCAGACAGTAGCTCCTACGAGCAGTACTTC. V usage is TRBV29-1 and J usage is TRBJ2-4, with D possibly being TRBD1 (5 bases). The J call may be mistaken, given a closer DNA end match to TRBJ2-7. Germline lookup yields CDR1 SQVTM and CDR2 ANQGSEA. The CDR3 is made up of 13 amino acids.

This clonotype was seen more than once but under ten times. The chain joins TRBV5-1 to TRBJ2-7; 10 nucleotides line up with TRBD1. The J segment lost 3 bases and the V segment lost 3 bases, leaving 6 bases of the junction unmatched. This CDR3 region has 15 residues. Germline values: CDR1 SGHRS, CDR2 YFSETQ. CDR3 loop: CASSSAGTGVYEQYF. Written as DNA, the CDR3 is TGCGCCAGCAGCTCGGCCGGGACAGGGGTCTACGAGCAGTACTTC. Together with reference TRBV5-1 and TRBJ2-7, the CDR3 gives the full variable domain: KAGVTQTPRYLIKTRGQQVTLSCSPISGHRSVSWYQQTPGQGLQFLFEYFSETQRNKGNFPGRFSGRQFSNSRSEMNVSTLELGDSALYLCASSSAGTGVYEQYFGPGTRLTVT.

In this sample, this clonotype turned up a few times. The J gene is TRBJ1-5, the V gene TRBV6-6, with 8 bases aligning to TRBD1. This CDR3 comprises 14 residues. V shed 7 bases, J shed 3 bases, and the junction held 5 bases outside the gene matches. The germline CDR1 and CDR2 sequences are MNHNY and SVGAGI (reference sequence). CDR3 DNA sequence: TGTGCCAGCAACGGACAGGGAGACAATCAGCCCCAGCATTTT. It translates to CASNGQGDNQPQHF.

As concerns this clonotype: It may be a read error: a sequence one base away is much more abundant. This chain joins TRBV15 and TRBJ1-5; D is ambiguous. CDR1 and CDR2 from the germline V gene are LNHNV and YYDKDF (reference sequence). The length of the CDR3 is 13 residues. In DNA, the CDR3 is TGTGCCATCAGCAGAGATGGGCGGGGTCGGCAGCATTTT. Translated: CAISRDGRGRQHF. Based on the CDR3 plus reference TRBV15 and TRBJ1-5, the full variable domain is DAMVIQNPRYQVTQFGKPVTLSCSQTLNHNVMYWYQQKSSQAPKLLFHYYDKDFNNEADTPDNFQSRRPNTSFCFLDIRSPGLGDTAMYLCAISRDGRGRQHFGDGTRLSIL.

The chain joins TRBV4-1 to TRBJ2-1, with TRBD2 matching 9 bases. The better agreement between TRBJ2-7 and the DNA end casts doubt on the J call. Germline CDR1 MGHRA, CDR2 YSYEKL. The CDR3 is 14 residues long. CDR3 amino acids: CASSQDAGGPKQYF. The CDR3 DNA reads as TGCGCCAGCAGCCAAGACGCGGGAGGGCCCAAGCAGTACTTC.

This chain links TRBV5-1 with TRBJ2-2; 8 nucleotides line up with TRBD1. The CDR3 is 16 amino acids. The trim removed 6 bases at V and 7 bases at J, leaving 14 bases unmatched. Germline V gene lookup returns CDR1 SGHRS and CDR2 YFSETQ. CDR3 nucleotide sequence: TGCGCCAGCAACGATCGGCAGGGGGCGCGTAGCGGGGAGCTGTTTTTT. It translates to CASNDRQGARSGELFF.

The rearrangement joins TRBV7-2 to TRBJ1-1; D uncertain. Per germline, CDR1 SGHTA and CDR2 FQGNSA. The CDR3 is made up of 13 amino acids. Trimming took 1 base from V and 4 from J, leaving 7 bases between them. This chain's CDR3 is CASSLGTVTEAFF. CDR3 bases: TGTGCCAGCAGCTTAGGGACCGTCACTGAAGCTTTCTTT.

This chain connects TRBV5-5 to TRBJ2-3, with 9 bases lining up with TRBD2. Germline CDR1 reads SGHKS; CDR2 reads YYEKEE (reference sequence). The length of the CDR3 is 16 residues. Losses at the gene ends were 2 bases for V and 6 bases for J; bases not matched to a gene: 10. This CDR3 reads CASSFSSRLADDTQYF. The CDR3 region has the DNA TGTGCCAGCAGCTTCTCCTCGAGACTAGCGGATGATACGCAGTATTTT.

The rearrangement uses TRBV11-2 and TRBJ2-1, with TRBD2 matching over 8 bases. This CDR3 contains 15 residues. With V trimmed by 4 bases and J by 10 bases, 12 bases remained unmatched. Germline V gene sequence: CDR1 SGHAT, CDR2 FQNNGV. CDR3 in amino acids: CASSSRLAGLMEQFF. In DNA, the CDR3 is TGTGCCAGCAGCTCTCGATTAGCGGGATTGATGGAGCAGTTCTTC.

The rearrangement links TRBV7-2 to TRBJ2-3, with 10 bases that match TRBD2. This CDR3 region has 18 residues. In germline, CDR1 is SGHTA, CDR2 FQGNSA. The V gene end was trimmed by 1 base and the J gene end by 1 base; junction bases not matched to a gene: 8. CDR3 nucleotides: TGTACCAGCAGCTTAGTCATCCTCCTAGCGGGGGGCACAGATACGCAGTATTTT. This gives the protein CTSSLVILLAGGTDTQYF. The whole variable domain, remainder taken from reference TRBV7-2 and TRBJ2-3, is GAGVSQSPSNKVTEKGKDVELRCDPISGHTALYWYRQSLGQGLEFLIYFQGNSAPDKSGLPSDRFSAERTGGSVSTLTIQRTQQEDSAVYLCTSSLVILLAGGTDTQYFGPGTRLTVL.

Concerning this clonotype itself: A much larger clone lies a single base off, so this may be a read error. The V and J genes are TRBV28 and TRBJ1-6, with TRBD1 matching over 8 bases. Germline V gene lookup returns CDR1 MDHEN and CDR2 SYDVKM. This CDR3 region has 16 residues. The CDR3 DNA reads as TGTGCCAGCAGTCCACCCGGACAGGGAATTAATTCACCCTTCCACTTT. Protein product: CASSPPGQGINSPFHF.

The J gene is TRBJ1-5, the V gene TRBV6-2 or TRBV6-3, with 8 bases matching TRBD1. This CDR3 has 16 residues. The germline V gene encodes CDR1 MNHEY and CDR2 SVGEGT. Losses at the gene ends were 1 base for V and 4 bases for J; bases not matched to a gene: 6. The CDR3, as DNA: TGTGCCAGCAGTTACTTCACGAACAGGGGGAATCAGCCCCAGCATTTT. Its protein is CASSYFTNRGNQPQHF.

The V and J genes are TRBV20-1 and TRBJ1-6; 7 positions match TRBD1. V lost 8 bases and J lost 5; bases outside the gene matches: 9. This CDR3 contains 14 residues. CDR1 DFQATT and CDR2 SNEGSKA come from the germline V gene (reference sequence). The CDR3 region has the DNA TGCAGTCCTCGGCAGGGGACAGATAATTCACCCCTCCACTTT. Translated: CSPRQGTDNSPLHF.

As concerns this clonotype: A much larger clone lies one base from this, so it may be a read error. The chain couples TRBV30 to TRBJ2-1; TRBD2 aligns across 9 bases. The DNA matches TRBJ2-7 better at its end, which makes the J call doubtful. The germline gives CDR1 GTSNPN, CDR2 SVGIG (reference sequence). The CDR3 totals 13 residues. The chain's CDR3 is CASSGASYNEQYF. The CDR3 coding sequence is TGTGCCTCTAGCGGGGCATCCTACAATGAGCAGTACTTC.

This clonotype was seen a few times. The genes are TRBV5-1 and TRBJ2-7; 11 nucleotides agree with TRBD2. V was clipped by 3 bases and J by 4 bases; unmatched bases: 0. The CDR3 runs 13 residues. CDR1 is SGHRS and CDR2 is YFSETQ in the germline V gene. CDR3 sequence: CASSSSGRYEQYF. As DNA, the CDR3 is TGCGCCAGCAGCTCTAGCGGGAGGTACGAGCAGTACTTC. The whole variable domain, remainder taken from reference TRBV5-1 and TRBJ2-7, is KAGVTQTPRYLIKTRGQQVTLSCSPISGHRSVSWYQQTPGQGLQFLFEYFSETQRNKGNFPGRFSGRQFSNSRSEMNVSTLELGDSALYLCASSSSGRYEQYFGPGTRLTVT.

Note on this clonotype: This may be a read error: a much more frequent sequence differs by one nucleotide. The chain couples TRBV2 to TRBJ2-1; 7 nucleotides align to TRBD2. This CDR3 region has 14 residues. The germline gives CDR1 SNHLY, CDR2 FYNNEI. This chain's CDR3 is CAGSEALMPSGQFF. The CDR3 DNA follows: TGTGCCGGCAGTGAAGCACTGATGCCTAGCGGGCAGTTCTTC.

This chain connects TRBV7-2 to TRBJ2-7, with 9 positions matching TRBD2. The V gene's germline CDR1 is SGHTA and CDR2 FQGNSA. CDR3 size: 15 residues. V shed 1 base and J 8 bases; nucleotides not matched to a gene: 9. The CDR3 DNA sequence: TGTGCCAGCAGCTTAGTAATGGGGACTAGCCGGCAGCAGTACTTC. It encodes CASSLVMGTSRQQYF.

A remark on this clonotype: This clone may be a read error of a much larger clone one base away. The rearrangement uses TRBV12-3 or TRBV12-4 and TRBJ2-1, with D tentatively TRBD2 (5 bases). This CDR3 comprises 12 residues. V lost 6 bases and J 12 bases, leaving 15 bases between the germline ends. Here the CDR3 reads CASRLGDGGQFF. The CDR3 region has the DNA TGTGCCAGCAGATTGGGAGACGGTGGGCAGTTCTTC.

This clonotype was recorded at least ten times. The CDR3 sequence is CASSFAGVYEQYF. CDR3 bases: TGTGCCAGCAGTTTCGCAGGAGTCTACGAGCAGTACTTC. The chain uses TRBV28 and TRBJ2-7; the D is unclear. Deletions cut 3 bases from V and 3 bases from J, with 9 bases between. The CDR3 is made up of 13 amino acids. CDR1 and CDR2 (germline): MDHEN, SYDVKM.

This clonotype has just a few counts. J is TRBJ2-2 and V is TRBV5-1; possibly TRBD2 for D (6 bases). In germline, CDR1 is SGHRS, CDR2 YFSETQ. V dropped 0 bases and J dropped 5 bases, with 8 bases sitting between them. This CDR3 comprises 14 residues. The CDR3 is CASSLGSGTGELFF. CDR3 DNA sequence: TGCGCCAGCAGCTTGGGGAGCGGGACCGGGGAGCTGTTTTTT.